A selection of T cell receptor beta chains follows, all from one sample in a study of T cells after yellow fever vaccination. From the 5' RACE reads, TCRdb called clonotypes with MiXCR, one entry per CDR3 protein. The table lists roughly 56,000 distinct CDR3 sequences, about 5.6% of them singletons. Sample: PBMCs, either bulk or a sorted T-cell subset (CD4+, CD8+, memory, or dextramer-sorted; not recorded which), taken on the day of the yellow fever booster vaccination. These receptors originate from a man between 18 and 29 years old who received the YFV17D yellow fever vaccine. CDR3s include the opening cysteine and the closing phenylalanine or tryptophan. The D gene is left open where the match is weak. Rows give clone size only sometimes, using once, few, many, or a class for an expanded clone.

clone_size	d_call	v_call	j_call	cdr3_aa	cdr3_nt
many	TRBD1	TRBV29-1	TRBJ2-2	CSVEAGGTGGVRGELFF	TGCAGCGTTGAAGCTGGGGGGACAGGGGGCGTCAGAGGGGAGCTGTTTTTT
many	-	TRBV5-1	TRBJ2-3	CASSSWGPDTQYF	TGCGCCAGCAGCTCTTGGGGTCCAGATACGCAGTATTTT
-	-	TRBV4-2	TRBJ2-7	CASSQDKYEQYF	TGTGCCAGCAGCCAAGATAAATACGAGCAGTACTTC
many	-	TRBV11-3	TRBJ2-3	CASSLVGAPDTQYF	TGTGCCAGCAGCTTAGTGGGGGCCCCAGATACGCAGTATTTT
few	-	TRBV19	TRBJ2-1	CASSTRRQGVNEQFF	TGTGCCAGTAGTACCCGCCGCCAGGGTGTCAATGAGCAGTTCTTC
many	TRBD1	TRBV5-1	TRBJ1-1	CASSLTGGPNTEAFF	TGCGCCAGCAGCTTAACAGGGGGTCCCAACACTGAAGCTTTCTTT
many	-	TRBV12-3/TRBV12-4	TRBJ2-2	CASRPSGLMNTGELFF	TGTGCCAGCAGACCCTCGGGACTGATGAACACCGGGGAGCTGTTTTTT
many	-	TRBV29-1	TRBJ2-5	CSVDLFQGVETQYF	TGCAGCGTTGATTTATTCCAGGGCGTCGAGACCCAGTACTTC
-	TRBD2	TRBV7-8	TRBJ2-3	CASSLRIGGGADTQYF	TGTGCCAGCAGCTTAAGGATCGGCGGGGGGGCGGATACGCAGTATTTT
-	-	TRBV10-3	TRBJ1-6	CAIRDTRSSYNSPLHF	TGTGCCATCAGAGACACAAGGAGCTCCTATAATTCACCCCTCCACTTT
-	-	TRBV6-2/TRBV6-3	TRBJ2-1	CATKPHWSERDEQFF	TGTGCCACCAAACCTCATTGGTCTGAAAGAGATGAGCAGTTCTTC
-	TRBD1	TRBV11-2	TRBJ2-5	CASSPGQGIETQYF	TGTGCCAGCAGTCCGGGACAGGGGATAGAGACCCAGTACTTC
many	-	TRBV5-1	TRBJ2-3	CASSLGESGHPSTDTQYF	TGCGCCAGCAGCTTGGGGGAATCGGGACACCCGAGCACAGATACGCAGTATTTT
few	-	TRBV4-1	TRBJ1-4	CASSFGTLATNEKLFF	TGCGCCAGCAGCTTCGGGACACTTGCAACTAATGAAAAACTGTTTTTT
few	-	TRBV4-1	TRBJ2-2	CASSSRSLNTGELFF	TGCGCCAGCAGCTCTCGGTCCCTTAACACCGGGGAGCTGTTTTTT
-	-	TRBV2	TRBJ1-1	CASSEWAEAFF	TGTGCCAGCAGTGAATGGGCTGAAGCTTTCTTT
many	TRBD1	TRBV7-9	TRBJ2-1	CASSFGQGYNEQFF	TGTGCCAGCAGCTTCGGACAGGGTTACAATGAGCAGTTCTTC
few	-	TRBV29-1	TRBJ2-7	CSVESGTPYEQYF	TGCAGCGTTGAGTCAGGGACCCCCTACGAGCAGTACTTC
-	-	TRBV4-1	TRBJ2-2	CASSYPGTGELFF	TGCGCCAGCAGTTACCCGGGCACCGGGGAGCTGTTTTTT
few	-	TRBV6-2/TRBV6-3	TRBJ2-3	CASSYWGSDTQYF	TGTGCCAGCAGTTACTGGGGATCAGATACGCAGTATTTT
few	TRBD1	TRBV7-9	TRBJ1-1	CASSRSLTGTGFHTEAFF	TGTGCCAGCAGCAGGAGCTTGACCGGGACAGGGTTTCACACTGAAGCTTTCTTT
few	-	TRBV24-1	TRBJ2-3	CATSGGTDTQYF	TGTGCCACCAGTGGCGGCACAGATACGCAGTATTTT
few	-	TRBV7-9	TRBJ1-1	CASSPGQTEAFF	TGTGCCAGCAGCCCCGGACAAACTGAAGCTTTCTTT
many	-	TRBV4-3	TRBJ2-3	CASSSPPISTDTQYF	TGCGCCAGCAGTAGTCCCCCTATTAGCACAGATACGCAGTATTTT
-	-	TRBV12-3/TRBV12-4	TRBJ2-5	CASSPGHRAQETQYF	TGTGCCAGCAGTCCGGGCCACAGGGCCCAAGAGACCCAGTACTTC
many	-	TRBV7-2	TRBJ2-1	CASSLSDSSYNEQFF	TGTGCCAGCAGCTTATCGGACAGCTCCTACAATGAGCAGTTCTTC
many	-	TRBV7-6	TRBJ2-3	CASSFAQRDTQYF	TGTGCCAGCAGCTTCGCACAGAGAGATACGCAGTATTTT
few	TRBD1	TRBV2	TRBJ2-5	CASPASRTGEETQYF	TGTGCCAGCCCAGCCTCAAGGACAGGGGAAGAGACCCAGTACTTC
many	-	TRBV5-1	TRBJ2-7	CASSLYQGPFDSYEQYF	TGCGCCAGCAGCTTGTATCAGGGCCCTTTTGATTCCTACGAGCAGTACTTC
many	-	TRBV6-5	TRBJ2-2	CASSLPGVSTGELFF	TGTGCCAGCAGTCTTCCCGGGGTATCCACCGGGGAGCTGTTTTTT
-	-	TRBV6-2/TRBV6-3	TRBJ2-1	CASSWGLQNEQFF	TGTGCCAGCAGTTGGGGACTGCAAAATGAGCAGTTCTTC
many	-	TRBV5-8	TRBJ1-2	CASSAHLGTNYGYTF	TGTGCCAGCAGCGCACACCTCGGAACTAACTATGGCTACACCTTC
-	-	TRBV12-3/TRBV12-4	TRBJ2-2	CASRGTPTTGELFF	TGTGCCAGCCGAGGGACTCCAACCACCGGGGAGCTGTTTTTT
few	TRBD1	TRBV4-2	TRBJ1-6	CASSQAQGDNSPLHF	TGTGCCAGCAGCCAAGCTCAGGGGGATAATTCACCCCTCCACTTT